This TCR beta chain derives from a study of blood T cells in healthy people across ages. Study results and caveats: Comparison with aged donors showed that long-lived donors had more naive CD4+ cells and higher diversity.

Alongside a J-beta primer mix, a sample-barcoded 5' primer served in a second PCR lasting roughly 6 to 11 cycles. Each sample provided no less than 3 million CDR3-containing paired-end reads. Each CDR3 protein gets one entry after TCRdb re-called the 5' RACE reads with MiXCR. The sample includes 650,000 to 700,000 distinct CDR3 sequences, approximately 31% seen only once; the top ten take 15%. Donors gave roughly 10 milliliters of peripheral blood apiece. Details on this clonotype: Its antigen is unknown. Relative to the germline gene, one junction end is altered; a read error may explain this.

Germline loops: CDR1 SGHTA, CDR2 FQGNSA. The CDR3 covers 12 residues. The rearrangement uses TRBV7-2 and TRBJ2-1; D ambiguous. The sequence came from a woman aged 80 or older in good health. Specimen: blood. The CDR3 region is CAGSLSDREQFF. CDR3 DNA sequence: TGTGCCGGCAGCTTAAGCGACCGGGAGCAGTTCTTC.